This section outlines one TCR beta chain sequence together with its context. This entry comes from a study of neoadjuvant anti-PD-1 for oral cavity cancer. The method was immunoSEQ multiplex PCR; TCRdb's version includes in-frame clones alone and lacks a portion of them. The sample lists over 80,000 clones, around 80% seen once, with 3.1% in the top ten. The CDR3 is made up of 16 amino acids. V lost 3 bases and J lost 0; bases outside the gene matches: 4. The germline V gene has CDR1 MNHNS and CDR2 SASEGT. The J gene is TRBJ1-3, the V gene TRBV6-1, with 8 bases aligning to TRBD1. This material consisted of PBMCs, taken before nivolumab (anti-PD-1) treatment. This clonotype originated in a person aged 40 to 85 with oral cavity squamous cell carcinoma. Here the CDR3 DNA reads TGTGCCAGCAGTGACCCGACAGGGGCCTCTGGAAACACCATATATTTT. Its translation: CASSDPTGASGNTIYF.